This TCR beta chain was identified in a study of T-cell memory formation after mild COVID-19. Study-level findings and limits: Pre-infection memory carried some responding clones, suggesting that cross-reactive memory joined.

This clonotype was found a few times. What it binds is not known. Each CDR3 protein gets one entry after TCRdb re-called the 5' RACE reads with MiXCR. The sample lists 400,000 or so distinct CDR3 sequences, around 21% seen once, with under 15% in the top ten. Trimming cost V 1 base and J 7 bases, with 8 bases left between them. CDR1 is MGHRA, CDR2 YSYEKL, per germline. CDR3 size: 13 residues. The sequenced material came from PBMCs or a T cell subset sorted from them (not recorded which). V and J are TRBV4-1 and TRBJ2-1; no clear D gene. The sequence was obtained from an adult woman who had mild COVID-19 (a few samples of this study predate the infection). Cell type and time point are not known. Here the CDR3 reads CASSQADANEQFF. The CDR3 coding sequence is TGCGCCAGCAGCCAAGCCGACGCGAATGAGCAGTTCTTC.